This T cell receptor beta chain was obtained from a study of blood T cell repertoires in COVID-19. On the study more broadly: Acute-phase and convalescent COVID-19 samples originated in the United States, Italy and Spain. The analysed material was cDNA or gDNA that came from T cells, B-cell-depleted T cells, or PBMCs.

Original methodology: Estimation of nucleated cell counts relied on the amplification of reference gene primers. Sequencing was performed with immunoSEQ multiplex PCR; in TCRdb, only in-frame clones are kept and a portion is missing. V and J calls and clone size follow that table, whereas D and trimming were derived from the DNA. This table holds approximately 120,000 clones, 75% to 85% found once. The sample taken for sequencing was peripheral blood. The TCR was taken from a woman aged 80 or older with active or convalescent COVID-19.

In DNA form, the CDR3 reads TGTGCCAGCATAGACGGAGGATTGACCCAGTACTTC. Its protein product is CASIDGGLTQYF. The chain carries TRBV6-6 and TRBJ2-5; possible D gene TRBD2, 5 bases. V was shortened by 7 bases and J by 7 bases, with 13 bases between the two germline ends. The CDR3 covers 12 residues. Germline lookup yields CDR1 MNHNY and CDR2 SVGAGI (reference sequence).